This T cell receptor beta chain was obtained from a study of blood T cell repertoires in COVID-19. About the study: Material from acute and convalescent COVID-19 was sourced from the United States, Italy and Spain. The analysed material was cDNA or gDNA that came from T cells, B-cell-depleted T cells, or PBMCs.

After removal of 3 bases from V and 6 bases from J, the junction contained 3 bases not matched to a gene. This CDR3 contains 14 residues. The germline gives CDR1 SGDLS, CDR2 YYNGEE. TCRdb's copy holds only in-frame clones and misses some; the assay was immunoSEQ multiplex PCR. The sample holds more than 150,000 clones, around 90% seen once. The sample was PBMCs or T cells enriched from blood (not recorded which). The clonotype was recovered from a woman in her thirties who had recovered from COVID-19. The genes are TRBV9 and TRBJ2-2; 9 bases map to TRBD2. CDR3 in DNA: TGTGCCAGCAGCGATAGGACTAGCGCCGGGGAGCTGTTTTTT. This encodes CASSDRTSAGELFF. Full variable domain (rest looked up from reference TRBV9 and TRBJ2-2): DSGVTQTPKHLITATGQRVTLRCSPRSGDLSVYWYQQSLDQGLQFLIQYYNGEERAKGNILERFSAQQFPDLHSELNLSSLELGDSALYFCASSDRTSAGELFFGEGSRLTVL.